This T cell receptor (beta chain) was observed in a study of beta chain features in type 1 diabetes (dated by TCRdb to 2016 to 2019). Regarding the research as a whole: No differences in mean age, gender distribution, total cell number or subset yield were found between patients and healthy donors. Regulatory and stem cell-like memory subsets were obtained from only 8 patients and roughly eight healthy donors, while naive and central memory subsets were obtained from all 30 or so donors. In the study, TCRB repertoires of sorted circulating CD4+ T cell subsets from recently diagnosed type 1 diabetes patients were compared with those of matched healthy donors. Across all samples, around 99 million sorted cells were examined, and cell number per subset correlated strongly with RNA yield.

In the case of this clone: The target of this receptor is not known. No clone much larger than this one lies a single base away; base qualities are absent. In the same sample, other DNA sequences code for this CDR3.

From each donor, a single peripheral blood sample of around 120 mL on average was drawn into heparinised tubes. Naive, central memory, regulatory and stem cell-like memory CD4+ T cells were sorted on a BD FACSAria II using a panel including CD45RO, CCR7, CD25, CD127, CD95 and CD27. Purity was above 95% for every sorted population. PBMCs were isolated immediately by Lymphoprep density gradient centrifugation and stained directly without culture. To minimize batch effects, samples were stained and sorted in pairs, one healthy donor with one patient per experiment. The entire isolated RNA was reverse transcribed using the High Capacity cDNA Reverse Transcription Kit, and thus expressed TCRB transcripts were sequenced. Deep immunoSEQ sequencing was performed on naive, central memory and regulatory T cell samples, with an average of approximately 3.9 million total reads per sample. Sorted cells were lysed in RLT buffer, and RNA was extracted using DNase-treated RNeasy Micro or Mini kits according to cell number. To prevent cross-contamination, every cell subset was processed on its own, while patient and healthy donor samples were processed together. The immunoSEQ multiplex PCR was used to amplify TCRB sequences from cDNA, generating 87-bp fragments that spanned the CDR3 region. Sequencing of the amplicons was done on the Illumina HiSeq platform. The source study handled its data this way. PCR bias was computationally corrected using synthetic template baselines, reads within Hamming distance 2 were collapsed, and singletons that could not be merged were discarded. Reads were aligned against IMGT to assign V, D and J genes, CDR3 length and insertions or deletions at six rearrangement sites. Within each subset, clonotype counts were normalized to sorted cell number, after which true diversity and Gini coefficients were computed with the tcR R package. The overlap coefficient, calculated on TCRB nucleotide sequences, was used to measure repertoire sharing. As a proxy for the pre-selection repertoire, out-of-frame TCRB sequences from naive cells were analyzed. TCRdb limited this immuneACCESS table to in-frame rearrangements with V and J called. A share of clones is missing; checked studies link under half to unresolved V genes, and the rest is unexplained. V and J calls and clone size are as listed in that table; D and trimming were resolved from the DNA. The sample profile shows around 430,000 clones; approximately 30% of them were found once. 0.05% to 0.07% of the sample rests with the top ten.

Broad study findings and their caveats: At VDJ recombination sites, type 1 diabetes patients had fewer insertions and more deleted nucleotides, which implies abnormalities in thymic rearrangement. Naive, central memory and regulatory TCRB repertoires appeared to be more alike among patients than among healthy donors. Because cDNA was sequenced instead of genomic DNA, highly expressing activated cells could be over-represented, though the groups showed no difference in activation or CD3 levels. Because the HLA sub-analyses included only small numbers of individuals, any influence of HLA type on TCRB rearrangement was left unresolved. PCR might favor shorter templates, but patient and control samples were amplified and corrected together, so any skew would affect both groups equally. In all four CD4+ subsets, TCRB CDR3 length was moderately but significantly shorter in type 1 diabetes patients.

Trimming takes 0 bases off V and 0 bases off J; junction bases not matched to a gene: 2. Reading the germline V gene (reference sequence) gives CDR1 GTSNPN and CDR2 SVGIG. Its CDR3 holds 15 amino acids, cysteine through phenylalanine. Only the CDR3 portion is preserved as DNA: 45 bases, with reading frame beginning at the first base. The clonotype was recovered from a man aged 18 to 35 in good health. Sequencing was carried out using naive CD4+ T cells from blood. The cell subset or site label for this specimen denotes: true naive CD4+ T cells. Recombination connected TRBV30 to TRBJ2-4; 7 of the junction bases match TRBD1. The CDR3: CAWSVRGLAKNIQYF. The DNA sequence follows: TGTGCCTGGAGTGTAAGGGGGCTAGCCAAAAACATTCAGTACTTC.